The entry below describes one T cell receptor (beta chain). The antigen remains undetermined. This sample's time point: newly diagnosed GD, antithyroid drugs for less than 3 months. RNA isolated from PBMCs was used to make the TCR library. This entry comes from a study of regulatory T cells in long-lasting Graves disease. Turning to the study itself: Recently diagnosed Graves' patients had received antithyroid drugs for under 3 months. Study conclusions and caveats: TCR diversity in persistent Graves' patients was below that of newly diagnosed ones. Persistent patients had a count of shared public clonotypes (under 3,000) that exceeded that of new patients (about 930).

Trimming shortened V by 4 bases and J by 7 bases, and 16 bases separated the two germline ends. Germline V gene data show CDR1 as SGHDN and CDR2 as FVKESK. The CDR3 has 15 amino acids. Both iRepertoire HTBI primers and Arm-PCR of CDR3 regions were used to build the TCR beta libraries. TCRdb reprocessed the multiplex PCR reads with MiXCR, giving one entry per CDR3 protein. The table shows about 240,000 distinct CDR3 sequences, with 20% to 25% occurring only once. This specimen consisted of peripheral blood mononuclear cells (PBMCs), obtained at new diagnosis, from a patient treated with antithyroid drugs. The source is a female donor with Graves disease. J is TRBJ1-4 and V is TRBV14, with D possibly TRBD1 on 6 matching bases. CDR3: CASSLRGGAGEKLFF. The DNA for the CDR3 is TGTGCCAGCAGCCTACGTGGGGGGGCAGGTGAAAAACTGTTTTTT.